The 27 T cell receptor beta chains below come from one sample, sequenced in a study of regulatory T cells in long-lasting Graves disease. Time point described: newly diagnosed GD, antithyroid drugs for less than 3 months. Extracted PBMC RNA gave rise to the TCR library. Arm-PCR of CDR3 regions with iRepertoire HTBI primers generated TCR beta libraries. TCRdb reprocessed the multiplex PCR reads via MiXCR and lists one record per CDR3 protein. Among about 620,000 distinct CDR3 sequences listed, less than 20% were seen once. The same sample was also studied in work on T cells in Graves' hyperthyroidism and ophthalmopathy.

The sequencing used peripheral blood mononuclear cells (PBMCs), collected at new diagnosis, from a patient treated with antithyroid drugs. These receptors all come from a woman aged 25-40 years with Graves disease.

This clonotype was counted a few times. The chain is built from TRBV18 and TRBJ1-6; 8 nucleotides align to TRBD1. The CDR3 covers 15 residues. V lost 3 bases, J lost 7 bases, and 5 bases stayed unmatched. Germline CDR1 reads KGHSH; CDR2 reads LQKENI. The CDR3 DNA reads TGTGCCAGCTCACCCGGGCAGGGGGCAAATTCACCCCTCCACTTT. It specifies CASSPGQGANSPLHF.

This clonotype came up many times. The J gene is TRBJ1-3, the V gene TRBV12-3 or TRBV12-4, with TRBD1 matching over 9 bases. V lost 4 bases to trimming and J lost 7 bases; unmatched junction nucleotides: 8. The CDR3 contains 15 residues. CDR3 sequence: CASSSSPTGGNTIYF. CDR3 coding DNA: TGTGCCAGCAGTTCATCCCCGACAGGGGGGAACACCATATATTTT.

This clonotype was counted at least ten times. V gene TRBV6-1 combines with J gene TRBJ2-3; a possible D gene is TRBD2 (6 bases). Germline CDR1 MNHNS, CDR2 SASEGT. This CDR3 comprises 14 residues. The V end was cut by 7 bases, the J end by 1 base, with 12 bases between. The CDR3 protein is CASTRPGGTDTQYF. CDR3 nucleotide sequence: TGTGCCAGCACTAGACCGGGGGGCACAGATACGCAGTATTTT.

Many counts were recorded for this clonotype. This chain links TRBV2 with TRBJ1-1; TRBD1 matches at 7 bases. CDR3 length equals 15 residues. Germline CDR1 reads SNHLY; CDR2 reads FYNNEI. The ends lost 8 bases at V and 1 base at J; junction bases unmatched: 10. Written as DNA, the CDR3 is TGTGCCAGCCGATTGACAGGGCTCAGGAACACTGAAGCTTTCTTT. Amino acids: CASRLTGLRNTEAFF.

This clonotype has only a few counts. The CDR3, as DNA: TGTGCTAGTGATCGGTCCCTGGGCAGAAAAAATTCACCCCTCCACTTT. Translating gives CASDRSLGRKNSPLHF. V is TRBV12-5 and J is TRBJ1-6; D is unclear. Per the germline V gene, CDR1 is LGHNT and CDR2 is FRNRAP. Trimming took 7 bases from V and 7 from J, leaving 20 bases between them. The CDR3 runs to 16 residues.

The CDR3, as DNA: TGTGCCGTTGAGTGGGTACTCCAAGAGACCCAGTACTTC. Its protein is CAVEWVLQETQYF. The chain carries TRBV30 and TRBJ2-5; no reliable D call. CDR1 is GTSNPN, CDR2 SVGIG, per germline (reference sequence). This CDR3 region has 13 residues. The ends were cut back, 8 bases at V and 1 base at J, with 14 bases in the middle.

The rearrangement joins TRBV6-2 or TRBV6-3 to TRBJ1-2; D not resolved. V was shortened by 2 bases and J by 2 bases, with 12 bases between the two germline ends. Germline V gene sequence: CDR1 MNHEY, CDR2 SVGEGT. The CDR3 loop spans 15 amino acids. This CDR3 reads CASSYLTSGNYGYTF. For the CDR3, the DNA is TGTGCCAGCAGTTACCTCACCAGTGGGAACTATGGCTACACCTTC.

This clonotype was counted at least ten times. V usage is TRBV5-1 and J usage is TRBJ2-3; the match to TRBD2 covers 8 bases. From germline, CDR1 is SGHRS and CDR2 YFSETQ. This CDR3 has 15 residues. Trimming took 0 bases from V and 1 from J; bases not matched to a gene: 1. The CDR3 reads CASSLATSGTDTQYF. CDR3 DNA sequence: TGCGCCAGCAGCTTGGCGACTAGCGGCACAGATACGCAGTATTTT. The variable domain in full, completed from reference TRBV5-1 and TRBJ2-3, reads KAGVTQTPRYLIKTRGQQVTLSCSPISGHRSVSWYQQTPGQGLQFLFEYFSETQRNKGNFPGRFSGRQFSNSRSEMNVSTLELGDSALYLCASSLATSGTDTQYFGPGTRLTVL.

The chain links TRBV3-1 to TRBJ1-2; D remains ambiguous. Per the germline V gene, CDR1 is LGHDT and CDR2 is YNNKEL (reference sequence). The CDR3 loop spans 13 amino acids. V lost 4 bases to trimming and J lost 3 bases, with 9 bases between them. CDR3 amino acids: CASSPRRDYGYTF. CDR3 sequence (DNA): TGTGCCAGCAGCCCGCGGCGGGACTATGGCTACACCTTC.

This clonotype was detected ten times or more. This chain links TRBV12-3 or TRBV12-4 with TRBJ2-1, with 16 bases fitting TRBD2. This CDR3 has 18 residues. V trimming: 2 bases; J trimming: 7 bases; junction bases outside the gene matches: 8. The CDR3 loop reads CASSLPGLAGGQGNEQFF. The DNA of the CDR3 is TGTGCCAGCAGTTTACCGGGACTAGCGGGAGGGCAGGGAAATGAGCAGTTCTTC.

The chain employs TRBV10-3 and TRBJ2-2, with D maybe TRBD2 (6 bases). V was trimmed by 5 bases and J by 3 bases, leaving 16 bases between them. The CDR3 runs to 16 residues. The germline V gene has CDR1 ENHRY and CDR2 SYGVKD. In nucleotides, the CDR3 is TGTGCCATCAGTTTCAGGTCCCCGGGGGACACCGGGGAGCTGTTTTTT. It translates to CAISFRSPGDTGELFF.

In this sample, this clonotype turned up a few times. The CDR3 DNA reads as TGTGCCAGCAGATGGGGGAACCCCTACGAGCAGTACTTC. Residues: CASRWGNPYEQYF. This chain joins TRBV6-2 or TRBV6-3 and TRBJ2-7; D may correspond to TRBD1 or TRBD2 (5 bases each). This CDR3 spans 13 amino acids. Germline V CDR1 and CDR2: MNHEY, SVGEGT. V lost 6 bases and J lost 2, with 11 bases in between.

This clonotype was seen a handful of times. V gene TRBV19 combines with J gene TRBJ1-5; 7 positions agree with TRBD1. This CDR3 is built from 16 residues. Losses at the gene ends were 6 bases for V and 5 bases for J; bases not matched to a gene: 13. CDR1 and CDR2 (germline): LNHDA, SQIVND (reference sequence). CDR3 amino acids: CASSGDRRDSDQPQHF. CDR3 nucleotide sequence: TGTGCCAGTAGCGGGGACAGAAGAGACTCGGATCAGCCCCAGCATTTT.

Here the CDR3 reads CSAIAADRGKYEQYF. DNA of the CDR3: TGCAGTGCCATTGCGGCGGACAGGGGCAAATACGAGCAGTACTTC. The chain recombines TRBV20-1 with TRBJ2-7, with TRBD1 matching over 9 bases. The CDR3 is 15 residues long. The junction had 13 bases not matched to a gene; V was cut back by 6 bases and J by 4 bases. Germline V CDR1 and CDR2: DFQATT, SNEGSKA (reference sequence).

The rearrangement uses TRBV13 and TRBJ2-1; D is ambiguous. Germline CDR1 is PRHDT and CDR2 is FYEKMQ (reference sequence). The V end lost 0 bases, the J end lost 9 bases, and 15 bases lay between the germline ends. The CDR3 is 15 residues long. The CDR3 region has the DNA TGTGCCAGCAGCTTAGGCCGAGGCAGGCTGGCTGAGCAGTTCTTC. It specifies CASSLGRGRLAEQFF.

The V call is TRBV19, the J call TRBJ1-1; TRBD1 agrees at 8 bases. The CDR3 runs to 16 residues. The germline V gene has CDR1 LNHDA and CDR2 SQIVND (reference sequence). Losses at the gene ends were 5 bases for V and 0 bases for J; bases not matched to a gene: 8. CDR3 amino acids: CASSPGTGRLNTEAFF. Written as DNA, the CDR3 is TGTGCCAGTAGTCCCGGGACAGGACGACTGAACACTGAAGCTTTCTTT.

V is TRBV2 and J is TRBJ1-2; D gene unclear. V was pared by 6 bases and J by 0 bases, with 11 bases between. Germline-derived CDR1 and CDR2 are SNHLY and FYNNEI. This CDR3 contains 14 residues. This CDR3 is CASRSRGANYGYTF. As DNA, the CDR3 is TGTGCCAGCAGGTCCCGGGGTGCTAACTATGGCTACACCTTC.

This clonotype was found a few times. V usage is TRBV9 and J usage is TRBJ2-1, with 7 positions matching TRBD2. Germline V CDR1 and CDR2: SGDLS, YYNGEE. Germline trimming cut 3 bases from V and 9 bases from J; bases unmatched to any gene: 12. This CDR3 is 15 amino acids long. The CDR3 region has the DNA TGTGCCAGCAGCGCCAGACTAGCCCTACGAGGTGAGCAGTTCTTC. Residues: CASSARLALRGEQFF.

This chain joins TRBV2 and TRBJ1-4; 7 nucleotides match TRBD1. Germline values: CDR1 SNHLY, CDR2 FYNNEI. This CDR3 is 15 amino acids long. After removal of 6 bases from V and 5 bases from J, the junction contained 9 bases not matched to a gene. This CDR3 is CASSGSGGWNEKLFF. As DNA, the CDR3 is TGTGCCAGCAGCGGATCAGGGGGGTGGAATGAAAAACTGTTTTTT. The entire variable domain, with the rest obtained from reference TRBV2 and TRBJ1-4, is as follows: EPEVTQTPSHQVTQMGQEVILRCVPISNHLYFYWYRQILGQKVEFLVSFYNNEISEKSEIFDDQFSVERPDGSNFTLKIRSTKLEDSAMYFCASSGSGGWNEKLFFGSGTQLSVL.

This clonotype appeared a few times. Its ends do not fully match the called genes, so a read error is possible. The chain recombines TRBV20-1 with TRBJ1-1; D gene uncertain. Germline V gene lookup returns CDR1 DFQATT and CDR2 SNEGSKA (reference sequence). The CDR3 has 15 amino acids. Written as DNA, the CDR3 is TGCTGTGCTACAACACCAGTGAGGTTTTTGACTGAAGCTTTCTTT. It codes for CCATTPVRFLTEAFF.

At least ten counts were recorded for this clonotype. V is TRBV6-2 or TRBV6-3 and J is TRBJ2-1; tentative D call: TRBD2 (6 bases). CDR3 size: 17 residues. Germline loops: CDR1 MNHEY, CDR2 SVGEGT. Trimming stripped 7 bases from V and 6 bases from J, with 25 bases between. CDR3 in DNA: TGTGCCAGCAACGAAAATAAACCGGGACTGAGACCCAATGAGCAGTTCTTC. This gives the protein CASNENKPGLRPNEQFF.

This clonotype came up many times. This sequence joins TRBV3-1 and TRBJ2-1, with D unclear. CDR1 and CDR2 (germline): LGHDT, YNNKEL (reference sequence). V lost 4 bases to trimming and J lost 4 bases, with 17 bases between them. This CDR3 has 16 residues. This CDR3 is CASSLMGSGGYNEQFF. The CDR3 coding sequence is TGTGCCAGCAGCCTCATGGGTTCGGGCGGATACAATGAGCAGTTCTTC.

The chain carries TRBV24-1 and TRBJ2-3; 8 bases map to TRBD2. Trimming removed 1 base from V and 5 bases from J; junction bases left unmatched: 10. CDR3 size: 17 residues. Germline V CDR1 and CDR2: KGHDR, SFDVKD. As DNA, the CDR3 is TGTGCCACCAGTGATTTCCCCCCGCGGGAGGAGGGAGATACGCAGTATTTT. This codes for CATSDFPPREEGDTQYF.

The rearrangement links TRBV7-9 to TRBJ2-7; D remains unclear. Germline lookup yields CDR1 SEHNR and CDR2 FQNEAQ (reference sequence). This CDR3 has 14 residues. With 4 bases removed from V and 4 bases from J, the gap between germline ends came to 14 bases. In DNA, the CDR3 is TGTGCCAGCAGCTCTCGGCTAGTATCTTACGAGCAGTACTTC. Translation gives CASSSRLVSYEQYF.

This clonotype was recorded many times. The chain uses TRBV7-9 and TRBJ2-7; TRBD1 aligns across 7 bases. This CDR3 is built from 17 residues. V was pared by 3 bases and J by 5 bases, with 16 bases of the junction left unmatched. Per the germline V gene, CDR1 is SEHNR and CDR2 is FQNEAQ (reference sequence). The CDR3: CASSFPVVGQKFDEQYF. CDR3 DNA: TGTGCCAGCAGCTTCCCTGTAGTGGGACAGAAGTTTGACGAGCAGTACTTC. Combining the CDR3 with reference TRBV7-9 and TRBJ2-7 gives the whole variable domain DTGVSQNPRHKITKRGQNVTFRCDPISEHNRLYWYRQTLGQGPEFLTYFQNEAQLEKSRLLSDRFSAERPKGSFSTLEIQRTEQGDSAMYLCASSFPVVGQKFDEQYFGPGTRLTVT.

This clonotype was seen ten or more times. The genes are TRBV7-3 and TRBJ2-7; 7 bases fit TRBD1. After removal of 2 bases from V and 4 bases from J, the junction contained 8 bases not matched to a gene. The germline gives CDR1 SGHTA, CDR2 FQGTGA. The CDR3 spans 15 residues. CDR3 sequence reads: CASSLRGGGNYEQYF. CDR3 in DNA: TGTGCCAGCAGCTTACGAGGGGGCGGTAATTACGAGCAGTACTTC.

The chain carries TRBV9 and TRBJ2-1, with TRBD2 identical over 8 bases. Trimming took 4 bases from V and 5 from J; bases not matched to a gene: 5. The CDR3 consists of 14 residues. Germline V gives CDR1 SGDLS, CDR2 YYNGEE. The CDR3 coding sequence is TGTGCCAGCAGCCCAGCGGGAGTTGACAATGAGCAGTTCTTC. Amino acid sequence: CASSPAGVDNEQFF. Looking up the rest from reference TRBV9 and TRBJ2-1 gives the full variable domain: DSGVTQTPKHLITATGQRVTLRCSPRSGDLSVYWYQQSLDQGLQFLIQYYNGEERAKGNILERFSAQQFPDLHSELNLSSLELGDSALYFCASSPAGVDNEQFFGPGTRLTVL.